This is a list of T cell receptor beta chains from one sample in a study of shared clonotypes between healthy human individuals. Clones were sequenced by immunoSEQ multiplex PCR, and TCRdb holds only the in-frame ones, with some missing. The repertoire includes 2 million to 2.5 million clones, approximately 93% of them detected once, and 0.35% to 0.45% sits in the top ten. Sequenced: naive CD4+ T cells from PBMCs. The source of these receptors is a man between 18 and 29 years old in good health. Some clones in this sample may be carry-over from other donors' samples. CDR3s include the opening cysteine and the closing phenylalanine or tryptophan. D genes are given only for firm matches. Clone size is stated in some rows and not others, as once, few, many or a class when expanded.

j_call clone_size v_call d_call cdr3_aa cdr3_nt
TRBJ2-7 NA TRBV28 NA CASSPPGGRGRTYEQYF TGTGCCAGCAGTCCACCTGGGGGGCGGGGGCGTACCTACGAGCAGTACTTC
TRBJ1-4 NA TRBV7-8 TRBD1 CASSGTGTGYEKLFF TGTGCCAGCAGCGGAACCGGGACAGGGTACGAAAAACTGTTTTTT
TRBJ1-3 once TRBV5-4 NA CASSLGIPVERNTIYF TGTGCCAGCAGCTTGGGAATACCGGTAGAACGAAACACCATATATTTT
TRBJ1-1 NA TRBV7-8 NA CASSLRANTEAFF TGTGCCAGCAGCTTACGTGCGAACACTGAAGCTTTCTTT
TRBJ1-1 NA TRBV7-2 TRBD1 CASSTRQGATAFF TGTGCCAGCAGCACAAGACAGGGGGCCACGGCTTTCTTT
TRBJ1-1 NA TRBV5-4 NA CASSLAGWGRLNTEAFF TGTGCCAGCAGCTTGGCCGGGTGGGGACGGTTGAACACTGAAGCTTTCTTT
TRBJ2-5 NA TRBV6-5 TRBD2 CASRSGSWETQYF TGTGCCAGCAGAAGCGGGAGCTGGGAGACCCAGTACTTC
TRBJ2-5 NA TRBV19 TRBD1 CAGQGVQETQYF TGTGCCGGACAGGGGGTCCAAGAGACCCAGTACTTC
TRBJ2-5 NA TRBV7-8 NA CASSLQRQETQYF TGTGCCAGCAGCTTACAGCGACAAGAGACCCAGTACTTC
TRBJ2-7 NA TRBV7-2 NA CASSLLASQVQYF TGTGCCAGCAGCTTATTAGCTAGTCAAGTGCAGTACTTC